This TCR beta chain was obtained from a study of OX40 agonist ivuxolimab in advanced cancers. About the investigation overall: Ivuxolimab was an agonistic, fully human IgG2 monoclonal antibody directed against OX40 (CD134), a costimulatory receptor. Intravenous ivuxolimab was administered to patients every 2 weeks at six dose levels: 0.01, 0.1, 0.3, 1.5, 3 and 10 mg/kg. Of the roughly 53 patients in dose escalation, about 20 had hepatocellular carcinoma, about 15 had melanoma, 9 had renal cell carcinoma and 9 had head and neck cancer. In the dose-escalation cohort, around four fifths of patients were male, and the mean age was around 60 years with a range of 23 to 79. Prior anti-PD-1, anti-PD-L1 or anti-CTLA-4 therapy was permitted, and approximately 40% of dose-escalation patients had received checkpoint inhibitors. Partial responses occurred in three dose-escalation patients: two with cutaneous melanoma and one with hepatocellular carcinoma. The point of sequencing TCRbeta in the periphery was to test whether ivuxolimab changed TCR sequence diversity and drove clonal T-cell expansion. The paper covers the monotherapy dose-escalation part of the phase I ivuxolimab trial, which included N of about 50 patients. Overall study results and their limits: Low levels of normalized T-cell clonal expansion were also seen in some nonresponding patients. After ivuxolimab, expanded clones were on average more numerous among CD8+ T cells than among CD4+ T cells. Clonal expansion of both CD4+ and CD8+ blood T cells was observed from baseline to week 6 at doses 0.1 to 3.0 mg/kg. In the 0.1-3.0 mg/kg groups, partial responders had among the lowest normalized peripheral clonal expansion, particularly in CD8+ T cells. The antigen specificity of the clonally expanded peripheral T cells was not determined.

For sequencing of the TCRbeta CDR3 region, genomic DNA was extracted from the sorted cells. The immunoSEQ Assay was used to sequence the TCRbeta CDR3 regions. Entries here come from immuneACCESS through TCRdb and include only in-frame sequences with V and J called. Some clones fail to appear in such tables; in the studies checked, an unresolved V gene covers under half of the shortfall, and the cause of the remainder is unknown. This sample holds approximately 40,000 clones; roughly 80% were observed only once. The top ten clones comprise over 9.5% of the sample. Patients with a history of autoimmune disease or receiving systemic immunosuppression were excluded from the trial. In every dose cohort, peripheral blood was drawn for TCR sequencing at baseline, cycle 4 day 1, and cycle 7 day 1. The samples were taken from a phase I, first-in-human, multicenter, open-label dose-escalation trial of ivuxolimab. Adults with locally advanced or metastatic melanoma, renal cell, hepatocellular, or head and neck squamous cell carcinoma were enrolled in the trial. Before TCR sequencing, CD4+ T cells and CD8+ T cells from peripheral blood were sorted into separate populations.

The CDR3 measures 20 amino acids from cysteine to phenylalanine. Just CDR3 DNA is preserved here, 60 bases in frame from base 1. Per the germline V gene, KGHSH is the CDR1 and LQKENI is the CDR2. Clipping removes 2 bases from V and 7 bases from J, with 18 as the unmatched junction base count. Notes on this clone: Its target antigen remains unknown. No much larger clone is present one base from it, and per-base qualities are unavailable.

The chain is made from TRBV18 and TRBJ2-2; TRBD2 agrees with 11 junctional bases. Specimen: CD4+ or CD8+ T cells sorted from blood, collected in a trial of the OX40 agonist ivuxolimab. The source is an adult with an advanced solid tumor such as melanoma, head and neck, liver or kidney cancer. The CDR3 amino acid sequence is: CASSPRARSGTSGSYGELFF. At the DNA level, the sequence is TGTGCCAGCTCACCAAGAGCCAGATCCGGGACTAGCGGTTCGTACGGGGAGCTGTTTTTT.